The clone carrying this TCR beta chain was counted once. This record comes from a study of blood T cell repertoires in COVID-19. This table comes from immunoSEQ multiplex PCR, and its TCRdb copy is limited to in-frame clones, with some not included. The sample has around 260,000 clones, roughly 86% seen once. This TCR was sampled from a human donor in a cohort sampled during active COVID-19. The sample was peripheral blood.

CDR3 protein: CASHTGWVSYEQYF. CDR3 in DNA: TGTGCCAGCCACACGGGGTGGGTCTCCTACGAGCAGTACTTC. The chain combines TRBV28 with TRBJ2-7, with D tentatively TRBD2 (5 bases). The CDR3 has 14 residues. Germline V gene data show CDR1 as MDHEN and CDR2 as SYDVKM. Trimming took 8 bases from V and 0 from J, leaving 14 bases between them.